This T cell receptor beta chain was documented in a study of T-cell reconstitution after alpha-beta-depleted transplantation in children. As it was prepared, the TCRbeta library received unique molecular identifiers. One entry per CDR3 protein results from TCRdb running MiXCR on the PCR reads. Of about 980,000 distinct CDR3 sequences in the sample, 25% to 35% were seen once. Sequencing used PBMCs, mostly from graft donor cells, obtained 360 days after TCRalphabeta/CD19-depleted stem cell transplant. The clonotype was recovered from a boy under two years old who had a stem cell transplant for SCID, so the T cells may come from the graft donor.

CDR3 residues: CASNNDRGSQTQYF. CDR3 nucleotides: TGTGCCAGCAACAATGACAGGGGATCCCAGACCCAGTACTTC. The chain joins TRBV7-9 to TRBJ2-5, with 8 bases fitting TRBD1. Germline V gene sequence: CDR1 SEHNR, CDR2 FQNEAQ (reference sequence). The CDR3 is made up of 14 amino acids. V lost 7 bases and J lost 6; bases outside the gene matches: 10.